The 12 T cell receptor beta chains listed next were all sequenced from one sample in a study of T cell responses to AZD1222 COVID-19 vaccine (dated by TCRdb to about 2021). This specimen's time point label, interpreted: baseline before first vaccination. The treatment or condition label for this specimen denotes: meningococcal conjugate vaccine given as trial control. The protocol used for the library was the immunoSEQ multiplex PCR assay. In its TCRdb copy, this immuneACCESS table keeps in-frame sequences only and misses some clones. Where compared with another copy, unresolved V genes explain less than half of these, and the others have no known cause. Counted in this sample were 95,000 to 150,000 clones; roughly 88% of them appeared once. The ten most abundant clones make up around 4.5% of the sample. The source was peripheral blood, collected on day 0 of MenACWY control vaccination. Source of these receptors: an adult in good health.

The chain joins TRBV7-8 to TRBJ2-5; TRBD1 or TRBD2 may be the D gene (5 bases each). The CDR3 sequence is 13 residues long. Germline CDR1 and CDR2: SGHVS and FQNEAQ. V lost 5 bases and J 1 base, leaving 8 bases between the germline ends. The CDR3 spells CASSRDLQETQYF. The CDR3 DNA reads TGTGCCAGCAGCCGGGACCTCCAAGAGACCCAGTACTTC.

This clone was recorded once. This chain links TRBV6-5 with TRBJ1-1; 10 nucleotides align to TRBD1. Looked up from germline, CDR1 is MNHEY and CDR2 is SVGAGI. The CDR3 is 16 amino acids. J was trimmed by 5 bases and V by 0 bases; bases with no gene match: 6. The CDR3 DNA is TGTGCCAGCAGTTACTCGACAGGGGGCATGGGAACTGAAGCTTTCTTT. Residues: CASSYSTGGMGTEAFF.

This clone was seen a single time. J is TRBJ2-1 and V is TRBV30, with a tentative D call TRBD2 (5 bases). The CDR3 runs 13 residues. Deletions cut 5 bases from V and 6 bases from J, with 14 bases between. The germline gives CDR1 GTSNPN, CDR2 SVGIG (reference sequence). The CDR3 loop is CAWATGLGNEQFF. For the CDR3, the DNA is TGTGCCTGGGCCACGGGGTTGGGCAATGAGCAGTTCTTC.

The V and J genes are TRBV18 and TRBJ1-1, with D unclear. Trimming pared 4 bases from V and 13 bases from J, leaving 19 bases between. Germline values: CDR1 KGHSH, CDR2 LQKENI. This CDR3 spans 13 amino acids. CDR3 in amino acids: CASSLSGISSVFF. The CDR3 coding sequence is TGTGCCAGCTCACTGAGTGGGATCTCTTCGGTTTTCTTT.

The rearrangement joins TRBV15 to TRBJ2-2; no definite D call. The CDR3 spans 14 residues. V gave up 3 bases and J gave up 0 bases, with 5 bases separating them. The germline V gene encodes CDR1 LNHNV and CDR2 YYDKDF (reference sequence). The CDR3 loop is CATSSTANTGELFF. The CDR3 DNA sequence: TGTGCCACCAGCAGCACCGCGAACACCGGGGAGCTGTTTTTT. The whole variable domain, filled in from reference TRBV15 and TRBJ2-2, reads DAMVIQNPRYQVTQFGKPVTLSCSQTLNHNVMYWYQQKSSQAPKLLFHYYDKDFNNEADTPDNFQSRRPNTSFCFLDIRSPGLGDTAMYLCATSSTANTGELFFGEGSRLTVL.

Worth noting for this clone: Other DNA sequences within the sample encode an identical CDR3. This chain connects TRBV12-3 or TRBV12-4 to TRBJ1-1; D uncertain. V shed 3 bases and J shed 2 bases, with 4 bases lying between them. The CDR3 covers 12 residues. The CDR3 is CASSFGNTEAFF. The CDR3 nucleotides read TGTGCCAGCAGTTTCGGTAACACTGAAGCTTTCTTT.

This sequence joins TRBV5-6 and TRBJ2-3, with 10 bases matching TRBD1. This CDR3 has 14 amino acids. The germline V gene encodes CDR1 SGHDT and CDR2 YYEEEE. V lost 4 bases and J lost 5; bases outside the gene matches: 4. The CDR3: CASSETGGLDTQYF. CDR3 nucleotides: TGTGCCAGCAGCGAGACAGGGGGCTTAGATACGCAGTATTTT.

To note about this clone: Other DNA sequences from this sample encode an identical CDR3 as well. DNA of the CDR3: TGTGCCAGCAGCTCAACAGGCGCGGGGGATCAGCCCCAGCATTTT. Its protein is CASSSTGAGDQPQHF. The chain is built from TRBV7-9 and TRBJ1-5, with D possibly matching TRBD1 (5 bases). V shed 4 bases and J shed 5 bases, with 15 bases lying between them. Germline V lookup: CDR1 SEHNR, CDR2 FQNEAQ (reference sequence). The CDR3 sequence is 15 residues long.

V usage is TRBV28 and J usage is TRBJ1-6; D is undetermined. The germline CDR1 and CDR2 sequences are MDHEN and SYDVKM. The CDR3 covers 16 residues. The V and J ends lost 5 bases and 0 bases respectively, with 11 bases between them. CDR3 residues: CASSARPSSYNSPLHF. The CDR3, as DNA: TGTGCCAGCAGTGCCCGTCCGAGCTCCTATAATTCACCCCTCCACTTT.

The genes are TRBV28 and TRBJ1-5, with a weak D call TRBD1 (6 bases). In germline, CDR1 is MDHEN, CDR2 SYDVKM. The CDR3 runs 15 residues. With 3 bases removed from V and 2 bases from J, the gap between germline ends came to 11 bases. The chain's CDR3 is CASSLRSGGNQPQHF. DNA for the CDR3: TGTGCCAGCAGTTTGAGGTCAGGGGGCAATCAGCCCCAGCATTTT.

This chain joins TRBV4-1 and TRBJ2-5; TRBD1 might be the D (6 bases). Germline V lookup: CDR1 MGHRA, CDR2 YSYEKL. V was clipped by 2 bases and J by 3 bases, with 7 bases between them. This CDR3 has 13 residues. Written as DNA, the CDR3 is TGCGCCAGCAGCCAATCAGGGGAAGAGACCCAGTACTTC. Its translation is CASSQSGEETQYF.

V usage is TRBV14 and J usage is TRBJ1-6; D remains unclear. Trimming removed 2 bases at V and 8 bases at J, with 7 bases between. The CDR3 is 13 amino acids. Germline lookup yields CDR1 SGHDN and CDR2 FVKESK. CDR3 nucleotides: TGTGCCAGCAGCCAATGGGCCTATTCACCCCTCCACTTT. Amino acid sequence: CASSQWAYSPLHF.